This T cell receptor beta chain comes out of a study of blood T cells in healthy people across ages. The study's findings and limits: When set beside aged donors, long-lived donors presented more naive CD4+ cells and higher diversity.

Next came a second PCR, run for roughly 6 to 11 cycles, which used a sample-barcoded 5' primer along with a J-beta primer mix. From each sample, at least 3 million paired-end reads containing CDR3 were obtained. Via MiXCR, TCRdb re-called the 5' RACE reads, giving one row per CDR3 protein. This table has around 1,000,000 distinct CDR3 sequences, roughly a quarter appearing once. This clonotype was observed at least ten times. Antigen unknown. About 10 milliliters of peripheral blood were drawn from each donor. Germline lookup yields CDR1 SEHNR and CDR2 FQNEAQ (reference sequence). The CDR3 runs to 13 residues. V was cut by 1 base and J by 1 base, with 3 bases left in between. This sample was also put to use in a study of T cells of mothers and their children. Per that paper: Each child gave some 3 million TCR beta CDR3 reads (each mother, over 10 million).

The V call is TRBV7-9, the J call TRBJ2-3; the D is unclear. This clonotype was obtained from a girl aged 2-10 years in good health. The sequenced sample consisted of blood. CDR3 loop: CASSLVRTDTQYF. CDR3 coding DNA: TGTGCCAGCAGCTTAGTCCGCACAGATACGCAGTATTTT.